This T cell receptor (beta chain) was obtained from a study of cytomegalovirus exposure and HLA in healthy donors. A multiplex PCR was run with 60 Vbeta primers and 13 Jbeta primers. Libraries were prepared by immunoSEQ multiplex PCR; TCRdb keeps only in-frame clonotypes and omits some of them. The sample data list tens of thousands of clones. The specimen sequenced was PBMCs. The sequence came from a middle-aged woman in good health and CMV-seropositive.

In DNA form, the CDR3 reads TGCGCCAGCAGCCAAGCCCTGGCAGGTGGTGCCGACATTCAGTACTTC. Its protein product is CASSQALAGGADIQYF. The chain is built from TRBV4-1 and TRBJ2-4; D is ambiguous. Germline assignment: CDR1 MGHRA and CDR2 YSYEKL. Trimming stripped 1 base from V and 8 bases from J, with 18 bases between. The CDR3 sequence is 16 residues long.